This T cell receptor beta chain was sequenced for a study of blood T cell repertoires in COVID-19. This table comes from immunoSEQ multiplex PCR, and its TCRdb copy is limited to in-frame clones, with some not included. This table has fewer than 250,000 clones, just over 85% appearing once. Participants had their cohort set by participant-reported clinical history. V lost 3 bases, J lost 1 base, and 19 bases lay in between. Germline V gives CDR1 LNHNV, CDR2 YYDKDF (reference sequence). The CDR3 is 17 amino acids. Source material: PBMCs or T cells enriched from blood (not recorded which). The receptor was derived from a woman in her 40s with acute COVID-19. The chain combines TRBV15 with TRBJ2-7; possibly TRBD2 for D (6 bases). Here the CDR3 reads CATSRRGPGLGSYEQYF. In nucleotides, the CDR3 is TGTGCCACCAGCAGGCGGGGACCGGGCCTGGGGTCCTACGAGCAGTACTTC.